The clone carrying this TCR beta chain was observed a handful of times. What it recognizes is unknown. The data are from a study of response to subunit inactivated influenza vaccine. Notes on the study in general: There was a suggestion from the authors that each seasonal influenza vaccination recruits few new T cells.

Germline V CDR1 and CDR2: LGHNA, YSLEER. This CDR3 is 17 amino acids long. V shed 1 base and J 1 base; nucleotides not matched to a gene: 7. MiXCR, applied by TCRdb to the RT-PCR reads, yields one record per CDR3 protein. The data hold about 190,000 distinct CDR3 sequences, with about an eighth observed a single time. The source material was CD8+ T cells sorted from PBMCs, sampled 5 days after vaccination. The TCR originated in a man aged 50 or older who received an inactivated influenza vaccine. The V gene is TRBV4-3, the J gene TRBJ2-7; 10 positions match TRBD2. This CDR3 reads CASSQGLAGDWSYEQYF. The CDR3 DNA reads as TGCGCCAGCAGCCAAGGGCTAGCGGGAGATTGGTCCTACGAGCAGTACTTC.